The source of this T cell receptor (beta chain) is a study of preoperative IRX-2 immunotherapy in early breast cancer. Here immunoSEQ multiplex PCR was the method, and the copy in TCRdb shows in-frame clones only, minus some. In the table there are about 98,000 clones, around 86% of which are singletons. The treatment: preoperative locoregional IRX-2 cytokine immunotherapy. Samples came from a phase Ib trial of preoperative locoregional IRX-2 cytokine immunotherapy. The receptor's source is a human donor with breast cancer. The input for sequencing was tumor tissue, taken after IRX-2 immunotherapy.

The CDR3 loop reads CASRDTGGTNEKLFF. The CDR3, as DNA: TGTGCCAGCAGGGACACAGGTGGAACTAATGAAAAACTGTTTTTT. The chain employs TRBV6-8 and TRBJ1-4, with a tentative D call TRBD1 (5 bases). Germline values: CDR1 MNHGY, CDR2 SAAAGT. V lost 6 bases and J 1 base, leaving 12 bases between the germline ends. The CDR3 has 15 residues.